The source of this T cell receptor (beta chain) is a study of early T cells in non-severe SARS-CoV-2 infection. Study summary: RNA in bulk from unsorted whole blood was sequenced, and chains were unpaired.

General study findings and limits: Sequences matched to VDJdb favored anti-spike CD8 responses, while private and CD4 specificities were missed.

About this clonotype: Its antigen remains unknown.

Individual cDNA molecules were tagged with unique molecular identifiers. TCRdb re-analysed the 5' RACE reads in MiXCR, keeping a single row per CDR3 protein. Of roughly 97,000 distinct CDR3 sequences listed, 9.5% to 12% are singletons. This CDR3 region has 10 residues. Germline CDR1 is SQVTM and CDR2 is ANQGSEA. V was clipped by 3 bases and J by 14 bases; unmatched bases: 2. Sequenced material: whole blood, taken at baseline. The chain is built from TRBV29-1 and TRBJ2-1; 9 nucleotides align to TRBD2. This TCR was sampled from an adult who was a healthcare worker with PCR-confirmed SARS-CoV-2 infection or an uninfected control (not recorded which). CDR3 coding DNA: TGCAGCGTTGAGCGGGAGGGGGAGTTCTTC. This encodes CSVEREGEFF.